What follows describes a single T cell receptor beta chain. Noted time point: patch test 1, 2 weeks after DPC sensitization. Treatment specified: therapeutic diphenylcyclopropenone sensitization with weekly scalp DPC. Unfractionated whole blood yielded the extracted total RNA. These data originate in a study of human T cells and chemical hapten exposure. The germline V gene has CDR1 SGHTA and CDR2 FQGNSA. The V and J ends lost 0 bases and 4 bases, in that order; junction bases with no gene match: 6. CDR3 size: 17 residues. Individual cDNA molecules had unique molecular identifiers attached to them by the library. One entry per CDR3 protein results from TCRdb running MiXCR on the RACE reads. This table holds roughly 52,000 distinct CDR3 sequences, approximately 11% found once.

The receptor comes from a woman aged 40 to 50 with alopecia areata. Some clones in this sample may be carry-over from other donors' samples. Sequencing used whole blood, obtained in connection with sensitization to the hapten diphenylcyclopropenone (DPC). The J gene is TRBJ2-3, the V gene TRBV7-2, with 11 bases identical to TRBD2. The CDR3 DNA follows: TGTGCCAGCAGCTTAGCTAGCGGGGGGGCCGGGGCAGATACGCAGTATTTT. Its protein product is CASSLASGGAGADTQYF.